This T cell receptor beta chain was sequenced during a study of T cells in Graves' hyperthyroidism and ophthalmopathy. Whole-study results and caveats: Patients with ophthalmopathy were separated from those with stable hyperthyroidism by a 13 V-J model.

This clonotype appeared a single time. Its matching antigen is unknown. TCR beta CDR3 sequences were amplified from RNA transcripts. HTBI primers were used for first-round RT-PCR of the TCR CDR3. TCRdb redid the calling of the multiplex PCR reads with MiXCR, one entry per CDR3 protein. The sample shows 500,000 to 650,000 distinct CDR3 sequences, around 43% of them seen only once. Uncontrolled infections, other autoimmune diseases, pregnancy or lactation led to exclusion of patients. This CDR3 region has 13 residues. Germline CDR1 reads SGHTA; CDR2 reads FQGTGA. The clonotype comes from an adult woman with Graves' disease, either hyperthyroidism or ophthalmopathy (not recorded which). The rearrangement uses TRBV7-3 and TRBJ2-5, with D unclear. The J call may not be correct, given that the DNA end is closer to TRBJ2-1. Sequenced: peripheral blood or thyroid tissue (not recorded which). This chain's CDR3 is CASSLGPLDEQFF. In DNA, the CDR3 is TGTGCCAGCAGCTTAGGCCCCCTGGATGAGCAGTTCTTC.